Following are 21 T cell receptor beta chains from one sample sequenced in a study of tissue T cells after allogeneic stem cell transplantation. Sequenced by immunoSEQ multiplex PCR; TCRdb stores in-frame clones only, minus some. The sample has 7,500 to 9,000 clones, roughly 45% seen once. The time point here: mouse harvest day 7 after allogeneic transplant. Mouse grafts combined 10^7 T-cell-depleted bone marrow cells with 10^6 splenic CD5+ T cells. Sequenced material: skin. The receptors stem from a female BALB/c mouse given C57BL/6 T cells with graft-versus-host disease after an allogeneic hematopoietic cell transplant.

This clone turned up a few times. Gene names are mouse gene names. The observed sequence ends 1 residue before the CDR3 terminus, with the missing tail filled in from the germline J gene. This chain connects TRBV13-2 to TRBJ2-5, with 8 bases aligning to TRBD2. The CDR3 sequence is 14 residues long. Unmatched junction bases numbered 3, after V lost 1 base and J lost 5 bases. Looked up from germline, CDR1 is NNHNN and CDR2 is SYGAGS (reference sequence). CDR3 protein: CASGDWGGSDTQYF. The DNA read from the CDR3 is TGTGCCAGCGGTGATTGGGGGGGGTCAGACACCCAGTAC.

About this clone: The gene names given are mouse names. From the germline J gene comes the end of the CDR3, since the read stops 1 residue before it. The chain has TRBV2 and TRBJ2-5; D is possibly TRBD1 or TRBD2 (5 bases each). The CDR3 consists of 16 residues. Deletions cut 0 bases from V and 0 bases from J, with 10 bases between. Germline CDR1 reads LGHNA; CDR2 reads YSYQKL. CDR3 sequence: CASSQDRRDNQDTQYF. Partial CDR3 DNA: TGTGCCAGCAGCCAAGACCGCCGGGACAACCAAGACACCCAGTAC.

Details on this clone: All gene names here are mouse names. The read comes to an end 1 residue before the CDR3 does, leaving the germline J gene to fill in the end. The gene calls are TRBV23 and TRBJ2-7; the table assigns TRBD2, which was not confirmed against the DNA. CDR1 and CDR2 (germline): KGHTA, FQNQQP. The CDR3 is made up of 15 amino acids. Incomplete CDR3 DNA: TGCTCCAGCAGTCAATGGACTGGGGGGGCTCATGAACAGTAC. Its translation: CSSSQWTGGAHEQY. The CDR3 in full is CSSSQWTGGAHEQYF.

Note on this clone: The genes and germline here are from mouse. The DNA ends 1 residue before the CDR3 does, and the rest of the CDR3 is filled in from the germline J gene. This chain links TRBV12-2 with TRBJ1-4; weak D call: TRBD1 (6 bases). This CDR3 has 14 amino acids. V was clipped by 1 base and J by 1 base, with 6 bases between them. The germline gives CDR1 SGHLS, CDR2 HYDKME. The part of the CDR3 DNA that was read is TGTGCCAGCTCTCTGGGACATTCCAACGAAAGATTATTT. Its translation is CASSLGHSNERLF. The CDR3 in full is CASSLGHSNERLFF.

A remark on this clone: The gene names here belong to mouse. The read stops 1 residue short of the end of the CDR3; the missing end is completed from the germline J gene. Other DNA variants within this sample encode the same CDR3. The chain combines TRBV26 with TRBJ1-1; weak D call: TRBD1 (5 bases). This CDR3 has 12 amino acids. The V end lost 3 bases, the J end lost 5 bases, and 7 bases lay between the germline ends. Per germline, CDR1 KGHPV and CDR2 FQNQEV (reference sequence). CDR3 DNA, as far as it was read: TGTGCCAGCAGTCTTGGACAAACAGAAGTCTTC. Translated: CASSLGQTEVF. The full CDR3 protein reads CASSLGQTEVFF.

Concerning this clone: Gene names and germline match the mouse. The read ends 1 residue shy of where the CDR3 ends; the end is completed using the germline J gene. The chain combines TRBV26 with TRBJ2-7; TRBD1 aligns across 10 bases. Germline CDR1 KGHPV, CDR2 FQNQEV (reference sequence). This CDR3 has 14 amino acids. With 4 bases clipped from V and 7 bases from J, the junction kept 7 bases outside the gene matches. CDR3 sequence: CASSRRDRGWEQYF. The CDR3 bases that were read are TGTGCCAGCAGTCGCCGGGACAGGGGATGGGAACAGTAC.

In the case of this clone: The genes and germline here are from mouse. Sequencing ends 1 residue short of the CDR3 end; the germline J gene provides the rest. The gene calls are TRBV14 and TRBJ1-1; TRBD1 might be the D (6 bases). The ends were cut back, 5 bases at V and 2 bases at J, with 13 bases in the middle. This CDR3 is 14 amino acids long. Germline V gene sequence: CDR1 SGHDT, CDR2 FRDEAV. The covered CDR3 bases are TGTGCCAGCAGCCCGGGACAACTTAACACAGAAGTCTTC. Encoded protein: CASSPGQLNTEVF. The CDR3 reads in full as CASSPGQLNTEVFF.

This clone was seen only a few times. Gene and germline names: mouse. Incomplete CDR3 DNA: TGTGCCAGCAGTCCCAGGGGGCCTCAAAACACCTTGTAC. The encoded protein is CASSPRGPQNTLY. The complete CDR3 sequence is CASSPRGPQNTLYF. The chain combines TRBV26 with TRBJ2-4; 8 positions agree with TRBD1. Sequencing ends 1 residue short of the CDR3 end; the germline J gene provides the rest. The germline V gene encodes CDR1 KGHPV and CDR2 FQNQEV (reference sequence). This CDR3 contains 14 residues. The trim removed 4 bases at V and 2 bases at J, leaving 2 bases unmatched.

About this clone itself: Genes and germline come from the mouse. The read comes to an end 1 residue before the CDR3 does, leaving the germline J gene to fill in the end. The rearrangement joins TRBV3 to TRBJ2-7, with TRBD2 identical over 10 bases. CDR3 length equals 14 residues. Germline V gene data show CDR1 as SNHLY and CDR2 as FYNGKV (reference sequence). The V and J ends lost 5 bases and 8 bases, in that order; junction bases with no gene match: 9. CDR3 in amino acids: CASSPRLGGLKQYF. The DNA read from the CDR3 is TGTGCCAGCAGCCCCCGACTGGGGGGACTTAAACAGTAC.

This clone was detected only a few times. Here the gene names and germline are mouse. CDR3 in amino acids: CAWSLTGYAEQFF. CDR3 bases read: TGTGCCTGGAGTCTGACAGGCTATGCTGAGCAGTTC. The chain links TRBV31 to TRBJ2-1; a possible D gene is TRBD1 (6 bases). Sequencing ends 1 residue short of the CDR3 end; the germline J gene provides the rest. V lost 0 bases, J lost 3 bases, and 6 bases lay in between. Germline values: CDR1 GKSSPN, CDR2 SITVG. The CDR3 runs 13 residues.

Comments on this clone: Each gene name is a mouse one. Read coverage stops 1 residue before the CDR3 terminus; the germline J gene supplies the remainder. The V gene is TRBV13-1, the J gene TRBJ2-5, with D perhaps matching TRBD1 (5 bases). In germline, CDR1 is NSHNY, CDR2 SYGAGN. Trimming removed 2 bases at V and 5 bases at J, with 12 bases between. This CDR3 contains 14 residues. CDR3 DNA, as far as it was read: TGTGCCAGCAGTGACCTCAGGGAAGGAGACACCCAGTAC. Its protein is CASSDLREGDTQY. The full CDR3 protein is CASSDLREGDTQYF.

Of note for this clone: Any gene name here is a mouse gene name. The CDR3 end lies 1 residue beyond the end of the read and is filled in from the germline J gene. The chain uses TRBV19 and TRBJ1-5; D is uncertain. CDR1 and CDR2 from the germline V gene are FNHDT and SITEND (reference sequence). V was trimmed by 2 bases and J by 2 bases, leaving 5 bases between them. The CDR3 totals 13 residues. The DNA read from the CDR3 is TGTGCCAGCAGTATTGGACACAACCAGGCTCCGCTT. Its protein is CASSIGHNQAPL. The full-length CDR3 reads as CASSIGHNQAPLF.

With regard to this clone: Germline and genes here are mouse. The missing CDR3 end, 1 residue past where the read stops, is filled in from the germline J gene. The chain has TRBV26 and TRBJ1-1; TRBD1 matches at 9 bases. Germline V lookup: CDR1 KGHPV, CDR2 FQNQEV (reference sequence). The CDR3 is made up of 15 amino acids. The trim removed 6 bases at V and 4 bases at J, leaving 9 bases unmatched. The CDR3 here is CASRRNRGHGTEVFF. The covered CDR3 bases are TGTGCCAGCAGACGGAACAGGGGGCACGGCACAGAAGTCTTC.

This clone appeared a few times. Here the gene names and germline are mouse. The read terminates 1 residue before the CDR3 end, so the remaining end is supplied by the germline J gene. The J gene is TRBJ1-5, the V gene TRBV26; D unresolved. Between the trimmed V and J ends, which lost 2 bases and 1 base, there was a span of 6 bases. Germline CDR1 reads KGHPV; CDR2 reads FQNQEV (reference sequence). The CDR3 has 14 amino acids. The part of the CDR3 DNA that was read is TGTGCCAGCAGTCTGAGCCAGAACAACCAGGCTCCGCTT. Translated: CASSLSQNNQAPL. The full CDR3 protein is CASSLSQNNQAPLF.

This clone was counted a few times. The gene symbols are mouse symbols. The CDR3 end falls 1 residue outside the read, so it is completed with the germline J gene. The chain joins TRBV26 to TRBJ1-4; D not resolved. This CDR3 has 14 amino acids. Trimming took off 2 bases at V and 0 bases at J, with 4 bases between the two ends. Germline V gene lookup returns CDR1 KGHPV and CDR2 FQNQEV (reference sequence). The CDR3 DNA, read in part, is TGTGCCAGCAGTCTGCCAATTTCCAACGAAAGATTATTT. Translating it yields CASSLPISNERLF. The CDR3 reads in full as CASSLPISNERLFF.

In its sample, this clone was seen a few times. The genes are named according to mouse. The read ends 1 residue shy of where the CDR3 ends; the end is completed using the germline J gene. V and J are TRBV12-2 and TRBJ2-3; TRBD2 matches 8 bases. Germline V gene data show CDR1 as SGHLS and CDR2 as HYDKME. After removal of 3 bases from V and 5 bases from J, the junction contained 3 bases not matched to a gene. This CDR3 is 13 amino acids long. The sequenced CDR3 bases are TGTGCCAGCTCTGTTGACTGGGGAGAAACGCTGTAT. Residues: CASSVDWGETLY. The whole CDR3 reads CASSVDWGETLYF. The full variable domain, its missing parts supplied by reference TRBV12-2 and TRBJ2-3, is NSGVVQSPRYIIKGKGERSILKCIPISGHLSVAWYQQTQGQELKFFIQHYDKMERDKGNLPSRFSVQQFDDYHSEMNMSALELEDSAVYFCASSVDWGETLYFGSGTRLTVL.

About this clone itself: The gene names given are mouse names. The CDR3 end falls 1 residue outside the read, so it is completed with the germline J gene. V usage is TRBV23 and J usage is TRBJ1-6. TRBJ1-6 is known as an ORF, though its function is uncertain. The CDR3 has 13 amino acids. From germline, CDR1 is KGHTA and CDR2 FQNQQP. The sequenced part of the CDR3 DNA is TGCTCCAGCAGTCAAGGGGTTAATTCGCCCCTCTAC. Translation: CSSSQGVNSPLY. The full CDR3 sequence reads CSSSQGVNSPLYF.

As for this clone: Gene names follow the mouse nomenclature. Coverage ceases 1 residue before the CDR3 finishes, and the germline J gene fills in the end. The gene calls are TRBV26 and TRBJ1-1; D is ambiguous. The V gene lost 4 bases and the J gene lost 1 base, with 4 bases spanning the gap. The CDR3 extends over 12 amino acids. Germline values: CDR1 KGHPV, CDR2 FQNQEV (reference sequence). The sequenced CDR3 bases are TGTGCCAGCAGTCGGACGAACACAGAAGTCTTC. Translated, it gives CASSRTNTEVF. The whole CDR3 is CASSRTNTEVFF.

Comments on this clone: Genes and germline come from the mouse. The CDR3 end is not reached by the read, which stops 1 residue before it; the germline J gene fills it in. The V call is TRBV12-2, the J call TRBJ1-4, with D perhaps matching TRBD1 (5 bases). Trimming left V 0 bases short and J 3 bases short, with 10 bases between. Germline CDR1 SGHLS, CDR2 HYDKME. The CDR3 extends over 15 amino acids. The sequenced part of the CDR3 DNA is TGTGCCAGCTCTCTCGAAGGGGCGACCAACGAAAGATTATTT. As protein: CASSLEGATNERLF. The whole CDR3 protein is CASSLEGATNERLFF.

There are a few counts of this clone. Mouse germline and gene names are used. The read gets to within 1 residue of the CDR3 end, and the germline J gene fills in the rest. The V call is TRBV29, the J call TRBJ2-7; 7 bases are shared with TRBD2. CDR3 length equals 12 residues. Germline CDR1 reads MSHET; CDR2 reads SYDVDS. V lost 5 bases, J lost 4 bases, and 2 bases stayed unmatched. The CDR3 bases that were read are TGTGCTAGCAGTCTACTGGGGTATGAACAGTAC. Protein sequence: CASSLLGYEQY. The entire CDR3 is CASSLLGYEQYF. Complete variable domain (other parts from reference TRBV29 and TRBJ2-7): DMKVTQMPRYLIKRMGENVLLECGQDMSHETMYWYRQDPGLGLQLIYISYDVDSNSEGDIPKGYRVSRKKREHFSLILDSAKTNQTSVYFCASSLLGYEQYFGPGTRLTVL.

About this clone: All gene names here are mouse names. The read gets to within 1 residue of the CDR3 end, and the germline J gene fills in the rest. This chain links TRBV13-1 with TRBJ2-7; TRBD2 agrees at 8 bases. The germline CDR1 and CDR2 sequences are NSHNY and SYGAGN. V gave up 2 bases and J gave up 6 bases; unmatched junction bases: 1. The length of the CDR3 is 12 residues. The sequenced part of the CDR3 DNA is TGTGCCAGCAGTGAGACTGGGGTTGAACAGTAC. Translation: CASSETGVEQY. The complete CDR3 reads CASSETGVEQYF.